The T cell receptor (beta chain) described here comes from a study of beta chain features in type 1 diabetes (dated by TCRdb to the late 2010s). Study-wide context: Mean age, gender distribution, total cell number and subset yield were not different between patients and healthy donors. A total of 90 million to 130 million sorted cells were examined across all samples, and a strong correlation was observed between cell number per subset and RNA yield. In the study, recently diagnosed type 1 diabetes patients and matched healthy donors were compared on the TCRB repertoires of their sorted circulating CD4+ T cell subsets. Regulatory and stem cell-like memory subsets were obtained from only 8 patients and about 8 healthy donors, while naive and central memory subsets were obtained from all 30 or so donors.

This clone was seen more than once but under ten times. Its antigen is still unknown. No qualities accompany the bases; no much larger clone lies one base away. From each donor, a single peripheral blood sample of about 100 mL on average was drawn into heparinised tubes. Naive, central memory, regulatory and stem cell-like memory CD4+ T cells were sorted on a BD FACSAria II using a panel including CD45RO, CCR7, CD25, CD127, CD95 and CD27. Purity was above 95% for every sorted population. PBMCs were isolated right away by Lymphoprep density gradient centrifugation and were stained directly, without culture. So that batch effects would be minimized, each experiment stained and sorted samples in pairs, pairing one healthy donor with one patient. All of the isolated RNA was reverse transcribed with the High Capacity cDNA Reverse Transcription Kit, so expressed TCRB transcripts were sequenced. Deep immunoSEQ sequencing was applied to naive, central memory and regulatory T cell samples, giving an average of around 4 million total reads per sample. Sorted cells were lysed in RLT buffer and RNA was extracted with DNase-treated RNeasy Micro or Mini kits, depending on cell number. Each cell subset was processed separately to prevent cross-contamination, with patient and healthy donor samples processed together. TCRB sequences were amplified from cDNA with the immunoSEQ multiplex PCR, producing 87-bp fragments spanning the CDR3 region. The amplicons were sequenced using the Illumina HiSeq platform. Per the authors' processing: PCR bias was computationally corrected using synthetic template baselines, reads within Hamming distance 2 were collapsed, and singletons that could not be merged were discarded. By aligning reads against IMGT, V, D and J genes, CDR3 length, and insertions or deletions at six rearrangement sites were assigned. Within each subset, clonotype counts were normalized to the number of sorted cells before true diversity and Gini coefficients were calculated with the tcR R package. Repertoire sharing was quantified using the overlap coefficient calculated on TCRB nucleotide sequences. Sourced from immuneACCESS, this table was stored by TCRdb with only in-frame sequences that have V and J called. A share of the clones is absent; for the studies checked, an unresolved V gene accounts for under half, and the remainder has no known explanation. The DNA was the basis for D and trimming; V, J and clone size are from that table. The sample table contains fewer than 400,000 clones; only one count was recorded for approximately 10% of them. 0.95% to 1.1% of the sample comes from the top ten.

What the research found in general, with its limitations: Because cDNA was sequenced instead of genomic DNA, highly expressing activated cells could be over-represented, though the groups showed no difference in activation or CD3 levels. Only small numbers of individuals were included in the HLA sub-analyses, which left unresolved whether HLA type had any influence on TCRB rearrangement. PCR may preferentially amplify shorter templates, but because patient and control samples were amplified and corrected together, any resulting skew would affect both groups equally. Fewer insertions and more nucleotide deletions at VDJ recombination sites were observed in patients with type 1 diabetes, implying thymic rearrangement abnormalities. Naive, central memory and regulatory TCRB repertoires appeared to be more similar among patients than among healthy donors. Type 1 diabetes patients showed a moderate but significant shortening of TCRB CDR3 length in all four CD4+ subsets.

There are 14 amino acids in the CDR3, from cysteine to phenylalanine inclusive. The read is trimmed to its CDR3 DNA, 42 bases read in frame from base 1. CDR1 is given as SGHKS and CDR2 as YYEKEE, both from the germline V gene (reference sequence). Ends trimmed: V by 2 bases, J by 1 base; bases unmatched to a gene: 2. What was sequenced was central memory CD4+ T cells from blood. The receptor's source is a man aged 25 to 40 with type 1 diabetes. Here the chain combines TRBV5-5 and TRBJ1-1, with 7 central nucleotides matching TRBD1. The CDR3 protein: CASSFGQANTEAFF. The nucleotides read TGTGCCAGCAGCTTCGGACAGGCGAACACTGAAGCTTTCTTT.